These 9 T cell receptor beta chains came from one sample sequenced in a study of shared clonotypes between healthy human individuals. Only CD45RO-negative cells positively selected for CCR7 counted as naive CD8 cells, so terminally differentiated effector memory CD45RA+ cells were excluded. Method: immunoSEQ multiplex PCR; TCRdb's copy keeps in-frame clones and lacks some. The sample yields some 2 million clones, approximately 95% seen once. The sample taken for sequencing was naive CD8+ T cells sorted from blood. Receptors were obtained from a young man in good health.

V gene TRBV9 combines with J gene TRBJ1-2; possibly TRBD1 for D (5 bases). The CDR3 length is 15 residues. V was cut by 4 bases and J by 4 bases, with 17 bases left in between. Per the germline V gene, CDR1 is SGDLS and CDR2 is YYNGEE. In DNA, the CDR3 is TGTGCCAGCAGCCCGGGGAACGGGGCCGGCTATGGCTACACCTTC. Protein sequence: CASSPGNGAGYGYTF.

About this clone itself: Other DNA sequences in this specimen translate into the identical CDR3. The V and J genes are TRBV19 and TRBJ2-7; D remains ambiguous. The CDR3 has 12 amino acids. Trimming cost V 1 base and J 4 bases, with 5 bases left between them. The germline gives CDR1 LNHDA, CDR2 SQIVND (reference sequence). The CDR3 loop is CASSIAGYEQYF. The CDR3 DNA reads TGTGCCAGTAGTATAGCGGGTTACGAGCAGTACTTC.

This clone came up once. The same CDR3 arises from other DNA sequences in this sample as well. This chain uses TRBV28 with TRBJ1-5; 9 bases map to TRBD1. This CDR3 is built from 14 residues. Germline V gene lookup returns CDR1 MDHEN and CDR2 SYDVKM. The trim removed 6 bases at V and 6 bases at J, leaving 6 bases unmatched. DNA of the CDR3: TGTGCCAGCAGCCCGGGACAGGGAGTTCAGCCCCAGCATTTT. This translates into CASSPGQGVQPQHF.

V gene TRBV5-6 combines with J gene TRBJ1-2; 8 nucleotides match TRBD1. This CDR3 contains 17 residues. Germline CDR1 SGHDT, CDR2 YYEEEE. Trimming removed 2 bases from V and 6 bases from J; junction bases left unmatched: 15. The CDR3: CASSFPLDREAYNGYTF. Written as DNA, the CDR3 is TGTGCCAGCAGCTTTCCCCTGGACAGGGAGGCTTACAATGGCTACACCTTC.

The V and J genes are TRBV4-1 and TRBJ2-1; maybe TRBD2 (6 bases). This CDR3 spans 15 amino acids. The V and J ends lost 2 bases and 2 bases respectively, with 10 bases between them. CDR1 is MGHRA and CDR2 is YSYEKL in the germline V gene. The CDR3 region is CASSQTSSPYNEQFF. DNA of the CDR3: TGCGCCAGCAGCCAAACTAGCTCCCCCTACAATGAGCAGTTCTTC.

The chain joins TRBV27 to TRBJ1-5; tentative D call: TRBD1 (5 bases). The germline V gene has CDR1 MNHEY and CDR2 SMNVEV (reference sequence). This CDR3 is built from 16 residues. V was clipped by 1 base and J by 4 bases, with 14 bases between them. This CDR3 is CASSLWGGIGNQPQHF. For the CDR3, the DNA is TGTGCCAGCAGTTTATGGGGGGGGATCGGAAATCAGCCCCAGCATTTT.

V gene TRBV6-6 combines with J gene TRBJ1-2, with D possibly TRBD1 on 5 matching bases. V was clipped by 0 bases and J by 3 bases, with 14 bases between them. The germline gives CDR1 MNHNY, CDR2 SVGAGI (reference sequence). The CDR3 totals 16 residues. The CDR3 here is CASSYSKVARDYGYTF. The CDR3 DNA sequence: TGTGCCAGCAGTTACTCGAAAGTAGCCAGGGACTATGGCTACACCTTC.

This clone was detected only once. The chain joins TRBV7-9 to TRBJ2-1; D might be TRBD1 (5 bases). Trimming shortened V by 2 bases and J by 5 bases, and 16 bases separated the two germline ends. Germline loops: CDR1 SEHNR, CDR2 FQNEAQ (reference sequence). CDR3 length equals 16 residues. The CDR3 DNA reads TGTGCCAGCAGCTTATGGGTAGGGGTCGTGGACAATGAGCAGTTCTTC. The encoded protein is CASSLWVGVVDNEQFF.

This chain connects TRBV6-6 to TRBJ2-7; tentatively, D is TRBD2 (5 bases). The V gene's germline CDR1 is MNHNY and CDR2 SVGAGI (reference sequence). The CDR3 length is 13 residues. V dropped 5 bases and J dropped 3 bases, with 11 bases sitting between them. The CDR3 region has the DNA TGTGCCAGCAGTATCTCGGGGTTCTACGAGCAGTACTTC. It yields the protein CASSISGFYEQYF.